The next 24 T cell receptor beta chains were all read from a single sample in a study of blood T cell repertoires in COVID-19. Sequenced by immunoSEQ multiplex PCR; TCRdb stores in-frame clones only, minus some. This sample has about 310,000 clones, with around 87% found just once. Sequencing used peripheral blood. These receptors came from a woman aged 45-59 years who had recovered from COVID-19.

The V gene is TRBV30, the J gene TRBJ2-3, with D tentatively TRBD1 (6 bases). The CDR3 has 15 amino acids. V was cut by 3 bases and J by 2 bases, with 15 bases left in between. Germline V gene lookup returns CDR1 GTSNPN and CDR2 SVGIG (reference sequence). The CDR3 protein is CAWSLSWTATDTQYF. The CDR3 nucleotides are TGTGCCTGGAGCCTAAGTTGGACAGCCACAGATACGCAGTATTTT.

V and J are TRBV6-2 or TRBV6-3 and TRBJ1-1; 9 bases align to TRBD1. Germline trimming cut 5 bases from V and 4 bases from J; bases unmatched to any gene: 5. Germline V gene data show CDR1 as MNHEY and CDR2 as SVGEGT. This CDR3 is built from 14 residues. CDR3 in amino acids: CASSAGQGVTEAFF. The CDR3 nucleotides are TGTGCCAGCAGTGCGGGACAGGGAGTCACTGAAGCTTTCTTT.

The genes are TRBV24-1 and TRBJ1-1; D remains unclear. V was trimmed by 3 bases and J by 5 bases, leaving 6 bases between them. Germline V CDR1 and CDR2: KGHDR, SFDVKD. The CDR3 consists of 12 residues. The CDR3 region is CATSDVGTEAFF. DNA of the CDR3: TGTGCCACCAGTGATGTCGGTACTGAAGCTTTCTTT.

The CDR3 nucleotides read TGTGCCAGCAGTGCCCAGGGGGCTGAAGCTTTCTTT. This gives the protein CASSAQGAEAFF. The V call is TRBV28, the J call TRBJ1-1; TRBD1 matches 7 bases. The CDR3 extends over 12 amino acids. Trimming cost V 5 bases and J 6 bases; bases outside gene matches: 3. The germline CDR1 and CDR2 sequences are MDHEN and SYDVKM.

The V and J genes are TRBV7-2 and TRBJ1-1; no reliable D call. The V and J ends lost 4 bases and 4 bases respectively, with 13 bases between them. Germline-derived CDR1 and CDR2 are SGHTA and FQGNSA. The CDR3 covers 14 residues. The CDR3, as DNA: TGTGCCAGCAGCTCCGTGTCCGGGAGCACTGAAGCTTTCTTT. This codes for CASSSVSGSTEAFF. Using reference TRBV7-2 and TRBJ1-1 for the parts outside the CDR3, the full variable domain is GAGVSQSPSNKVTEKGKDVELRCDPISGHTALYWYRQSLGQGLEFLIYFQGNSAPDKSGLPSDRFSAERTGGSVSTLTIQRTQQEDSAVYLCASSSVSGSTEAFFGQGTRLTVV.

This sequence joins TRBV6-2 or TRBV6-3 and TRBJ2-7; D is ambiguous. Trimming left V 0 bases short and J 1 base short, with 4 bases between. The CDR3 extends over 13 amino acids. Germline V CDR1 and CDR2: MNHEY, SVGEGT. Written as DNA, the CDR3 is TGTGCCAGCAGTTACTCGCAGTCCTACGAGCAGTACTTC. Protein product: CASSYSQSYEQYF.

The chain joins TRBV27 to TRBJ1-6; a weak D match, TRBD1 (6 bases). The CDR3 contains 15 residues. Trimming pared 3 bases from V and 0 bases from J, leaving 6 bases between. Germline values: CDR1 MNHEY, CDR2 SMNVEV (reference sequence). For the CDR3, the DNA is TGTGCCAGCAGTTTCAGGGGCTCCTATAATTCACCCCTCCACTTT. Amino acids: CASSFRGSYNSPLHF.

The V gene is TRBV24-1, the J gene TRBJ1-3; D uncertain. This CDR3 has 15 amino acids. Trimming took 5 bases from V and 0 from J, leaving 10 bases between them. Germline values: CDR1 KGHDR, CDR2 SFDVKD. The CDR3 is CATSAGSSSGNTIYF. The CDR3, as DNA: TGTGCCACCAGTGCAGGCAGCAGCTCTGGAAACACCATATATTTT.

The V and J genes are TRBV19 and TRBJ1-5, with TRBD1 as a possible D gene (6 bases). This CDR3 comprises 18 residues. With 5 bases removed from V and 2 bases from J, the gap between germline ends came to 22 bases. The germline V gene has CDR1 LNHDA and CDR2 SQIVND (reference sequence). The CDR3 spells CASSWGRGGQQGNQPQHF. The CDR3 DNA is TGTGCCAGTAGTTGGGGCAGGGGAGGGCAACAGGGCAATCAGCCCCAGCATTTT. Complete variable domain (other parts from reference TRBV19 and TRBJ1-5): DGGITQSPKYLFRKEGQNVTLSCEQNLNHDAMYWYRQDPGQGLRLIYYSQIVNDFQKGDIAEGYSVSREKKESFPLTVTSAQKNPTAFYLCASSWGRGGQQGNQPQHFGDGTRLSIL.

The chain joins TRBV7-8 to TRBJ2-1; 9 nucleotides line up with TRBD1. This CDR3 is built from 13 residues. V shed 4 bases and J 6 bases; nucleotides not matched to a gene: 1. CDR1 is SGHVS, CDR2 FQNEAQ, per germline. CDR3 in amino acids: CASSSGQGNEQFF. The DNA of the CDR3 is TGTGCCAGCAGCTCGGGACAGGGCAATGAGCAGTTCTTC.

CDR3 coding DNA: TGTGCCAGCGCACGACTGAGCCCCTACGAGCAGTACTTC. It specifies CASARLSPYEQYF. The V gene is TRBV25-1, the J gene TRBJ2-7; D not certain. The ends were cut back, 8 bases at V and 2 bases at J, with 13 bases in the middle. This CDR3 is built from 13 residues. The germline V gene has CDR1 MGHDK and CDR2 SYGVNS.

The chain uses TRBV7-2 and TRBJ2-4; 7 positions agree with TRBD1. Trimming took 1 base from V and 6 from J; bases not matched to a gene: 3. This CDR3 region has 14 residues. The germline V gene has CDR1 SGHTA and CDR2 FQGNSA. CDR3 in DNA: TGTGCCAGCAGCTTAGTGGGACAGATAAACATTCAGTACTTC. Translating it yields CASSLVGQINIQYF.

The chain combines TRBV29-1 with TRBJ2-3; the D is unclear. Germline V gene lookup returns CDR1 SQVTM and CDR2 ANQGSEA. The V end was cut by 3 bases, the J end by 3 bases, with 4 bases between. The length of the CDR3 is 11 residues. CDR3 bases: TGCAGCGTTGACAAAACAGATACGCAGTATTTT. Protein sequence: CSVDKTDTQYF.

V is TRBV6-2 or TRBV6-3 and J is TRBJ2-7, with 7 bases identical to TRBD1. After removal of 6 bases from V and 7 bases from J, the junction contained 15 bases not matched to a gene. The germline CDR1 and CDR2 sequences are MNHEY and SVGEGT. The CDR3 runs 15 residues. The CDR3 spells CASSLTGDPPREQYF. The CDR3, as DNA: TGTGCCAGCAGCTTAACAGGGGACCCACCGCGAGAGCAGTACTTC.

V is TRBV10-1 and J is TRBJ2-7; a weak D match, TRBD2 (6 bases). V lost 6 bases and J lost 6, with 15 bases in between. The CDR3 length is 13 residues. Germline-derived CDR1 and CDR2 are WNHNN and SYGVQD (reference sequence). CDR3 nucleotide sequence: TGCGCCAGCAGCAATGTGAGGGGAGGCGAGCAGTACTTC. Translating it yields CASSNVRGGEQYF.

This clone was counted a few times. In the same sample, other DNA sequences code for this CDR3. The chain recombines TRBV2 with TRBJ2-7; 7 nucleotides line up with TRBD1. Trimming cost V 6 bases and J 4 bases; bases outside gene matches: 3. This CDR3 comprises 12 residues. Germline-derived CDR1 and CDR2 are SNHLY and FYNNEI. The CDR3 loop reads CASSVRGYEQYF. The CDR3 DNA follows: TGTGCCAGCAGCGTCAGGGGGTACGAGCAGTACTTC.

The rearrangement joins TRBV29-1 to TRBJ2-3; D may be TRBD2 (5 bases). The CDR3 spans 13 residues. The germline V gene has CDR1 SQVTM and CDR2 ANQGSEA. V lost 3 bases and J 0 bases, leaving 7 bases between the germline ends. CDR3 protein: CSVEPSSTDTQYF. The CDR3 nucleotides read TGCAGCGTTGAGCCTAGCAGCACAGATACGCAGTATTTT.

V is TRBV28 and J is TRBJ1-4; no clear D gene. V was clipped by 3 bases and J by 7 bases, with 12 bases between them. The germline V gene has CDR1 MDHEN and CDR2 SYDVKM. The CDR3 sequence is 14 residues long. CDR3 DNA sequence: TGTGCCAGCAGTTTTGAGCGGGTTTTTGAAAAACTGTTTTTT. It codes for CASSFERVFEKLFF.

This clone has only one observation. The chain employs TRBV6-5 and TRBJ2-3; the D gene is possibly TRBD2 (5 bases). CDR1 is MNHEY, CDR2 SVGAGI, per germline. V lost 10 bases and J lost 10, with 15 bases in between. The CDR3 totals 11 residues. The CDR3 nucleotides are TGTGCCACCCAAAACCAGGACTCGCAGTATTTT. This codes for CATQNQDSQYF.

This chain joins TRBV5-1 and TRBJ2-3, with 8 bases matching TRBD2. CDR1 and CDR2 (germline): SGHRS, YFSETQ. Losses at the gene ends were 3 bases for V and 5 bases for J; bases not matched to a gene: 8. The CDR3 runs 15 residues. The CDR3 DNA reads TGCGCCAGCAGCTACGGACTAGCAACGGGAGATACGCAGTATTTT. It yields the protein CASSYGLATGDTQYF.

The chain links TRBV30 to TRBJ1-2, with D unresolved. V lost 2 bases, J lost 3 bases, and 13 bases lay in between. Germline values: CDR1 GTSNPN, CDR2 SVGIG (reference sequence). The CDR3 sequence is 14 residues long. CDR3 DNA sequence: TGTGCCTGGAGTCTCAATATCCGGGACTATGGCTACACCTTC. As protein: CAWSLNIRDYGYTF.

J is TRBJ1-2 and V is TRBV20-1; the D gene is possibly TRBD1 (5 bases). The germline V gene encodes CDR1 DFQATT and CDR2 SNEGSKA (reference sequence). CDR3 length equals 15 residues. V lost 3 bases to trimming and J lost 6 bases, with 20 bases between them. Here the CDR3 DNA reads TGCAGTGCTAGTGGGGGAGGAGCGGCAGGCAATGGCTACACCTTC. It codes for CSASGGGAAGNGYTF.

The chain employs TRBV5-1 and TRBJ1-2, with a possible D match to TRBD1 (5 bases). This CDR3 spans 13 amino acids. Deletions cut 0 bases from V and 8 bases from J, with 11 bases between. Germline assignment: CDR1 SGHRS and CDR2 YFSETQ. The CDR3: CASSLVAGEGYTF. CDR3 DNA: TGCGCCAGCAGCTTGGTTGCGGGGGAAGGCTACACCTTC.

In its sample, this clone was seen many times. DNA for the CDR3: TGCAGCGTTGAGACACATACCTACGAGCAGTACTTC. Amino acids: CSVETHTYEQYF. The genes are TRBV29-1 and TRBJ2-7; D remains ambiguous. The CDR3 loop spans 12 amino acids. Germline V lookup: CDR1 SQVTM, CDR2 ANQGSEA. Deletions cut 3 bases from V and 2 bases from J, with 8 bases between.